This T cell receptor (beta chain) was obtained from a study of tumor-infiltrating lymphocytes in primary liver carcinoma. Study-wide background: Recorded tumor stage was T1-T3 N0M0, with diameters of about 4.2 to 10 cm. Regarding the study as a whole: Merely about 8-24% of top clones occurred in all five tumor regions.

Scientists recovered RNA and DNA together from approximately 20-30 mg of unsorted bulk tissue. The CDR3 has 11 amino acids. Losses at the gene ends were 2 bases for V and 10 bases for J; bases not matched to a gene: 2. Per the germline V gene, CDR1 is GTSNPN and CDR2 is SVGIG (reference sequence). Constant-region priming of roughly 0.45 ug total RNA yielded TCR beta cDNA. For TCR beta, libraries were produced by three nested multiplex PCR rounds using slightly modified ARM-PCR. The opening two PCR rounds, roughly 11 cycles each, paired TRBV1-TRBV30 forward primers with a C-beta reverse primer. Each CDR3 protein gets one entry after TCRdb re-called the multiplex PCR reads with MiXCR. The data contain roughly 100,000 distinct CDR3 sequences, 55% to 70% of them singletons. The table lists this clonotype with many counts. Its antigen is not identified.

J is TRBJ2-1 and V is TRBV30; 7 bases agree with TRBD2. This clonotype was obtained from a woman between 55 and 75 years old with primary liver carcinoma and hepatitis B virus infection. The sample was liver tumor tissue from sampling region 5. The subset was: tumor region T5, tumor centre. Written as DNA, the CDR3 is TGTGCCTGGAGTTGGCGGGGGGAGCAGTTCTTC. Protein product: CAWSWRGEQFF. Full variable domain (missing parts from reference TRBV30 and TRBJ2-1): SQTIHQWPATLVQPVGSPLSLECTVEGTSNPNLYWYRQAAGRGLQLLFYSVGIGQISSEVPQNLSASRPQDRQFILSSKKLLLSDSGFYLCAWSWRGEQFFGPGTRLTVL.